The source of this T cell receptor (beta chain) is a study of T cells in Graves' hyperthyroidism and ophthalmopathy. Exclusions: uncontrolled infection, other autoimmune disease, pregnancy, lactation. Together with thyroid ultrasound, orbital computed tomography, serum thyroxine and TRAb, clinical symptoms were used for diagnoses. The PBMCs were taken from about 9.7 ml of fresh peripheral blood. What was amplified from RNA transcripts were TCR beta CDR3 regions. Using the HTBI primer set, a first-round RT-PCR was run on the TCR CDR3. TCRdb analysed the multiplex PCR reads with MiXCR anew, one entry per CDR3 protein. The profile shows about half a million distinct CDR3 sequences, around 22% of them singletons. This clonotype was seen repeatedly, ten times or more. What it recognizes is unknown. The CDR3 has 16 residues. Germline V gene sequence: CDR1 MNHNS, CDR2 SASEGT. V shed 5 bases and J 0 bases; nucleotides not matched to a gene: 9.

Study-level findings and limits: Most clonotypes expanded in thyroid above 0.001 were likewise present in blood.

This chain joins TRBV6-1 and TRBJ2-7; 8 nucleotides align to TRBD2. Sequenced input: blood. This TCR was recovered from a woman younger than 45 with Graves' ophthalmopathy. CDR3: CASSRNSGTSSYEQYF. For the CDR3, the DNA is TGTGCCAGCAGTCGAAACTCCGGGACTAGCTCCTACGAGCAGTACTTC.